A single sample gave rise to the 15 T cell receptor beta chains below, sequenced in a study of prognosis after radiotherapy for stage I lung cancer. From genomic DNA, two-round multiplex PCR was used to amplify TCR beta CDR3. Gene-specific TRBV and TRBJ primers were used in PCR round one. A single record per CDR3 protein comes from TCRdb applying MiXCR to the multiplex PCR reads. The data contain around 19,000 distinct CDR3 sequences, around half of them singletons. The material sequenced was PBMCs, taken before or after stereotactic body radiation therapy (not recorded which). The origin of the receptors is a donor over 45 with non-small cell lung cancer.

A remark on this clonotype: With only one base between it and a far larger clone, this is likely a read error. The CDR3 nucleotides are TGTGCCAGCAGCCCTTTGGGACTAGCGTACTCCTACAATGAGCAGTTCTTC. Translating it yields CASSPLGLAYSYNEQFF. The J gene is TRBJ2-1, the V gene TRBV6-4; TRBD2 matches 10 bases. The ends lost 6 bases at V and 0 bases at J; junction bases unmatched: 8. The germline gives CDR1 MRHNA, CDR2 SNTAGT. The CDR3 is 17 residues long.

Note on this clonotype: A far larger clone is one nucleotide away, so this likely arose from a read error. The J gene is TRBJ2-1, the V gene TRBV7-2, with 7 nucleotides matching TRBD2. The end of the DNA fits TRBJ2-5 better, so the J call may be wrong. This CDR3 has 19 residues. Germline CDR1 and CDR2: SGHTA and FQGNSA. The CDR3, as DNA: TGTGCCAGCAGCTTAGTAACTATCGGGCGGGGGTGGCGCCAAGAGACCCAGTACTTC. It codes for CASSLVTIGRGWRQETQYF.

The chain has TRBV7-2 and TRBJ2-7; possibly TRBD1 or TRBD2 for D (5 bases each). CDR1 and CDR2 from the germline V gene are SGHTA and FQGNSA. This CDR3 contains 14 residues. V shed 5 bases and J shed 2 bases, with 13 bases lying between them. The CDR3 loop is CASSPGTRTYEQYF. DNA for the CDR3: TGTGCCAGCAGCCCCGGGACGAGGACCTACGAGCAGTACTTC.

This clonotype was recorded once. Germline and junction disagree at one end, which may indicate a read error. CDR3 sequence reads: CTSIPIPGQGRNEQFF. CDR3 nucleotides: TGTACCAGCATCCCCATCCCCGGACAGGGGCGGAATGAGCAGTTCTTC. The J gene is TRBJ2-1, the V gene TRBV6-9; 9 bases are a match to TRBD1. Germline V gene data show CDR1 as MNHGY and CDR2 as SVAAGI. The CDR3 sequence is 16 residues long.

This clonotype was seen at least ten times. The junction does not match germline at one end; this may be a read error. The V gene is TRBV4-2, the J gene TRBJ2-3; the D gene is possibly TRBD2 (5 bases). CDR3 size: 13 residues. Germline V CDR1 and CDR2: LGHNA, YNFKEQ. In nucleotides, the CDR3 is TGTGCCAGCAGCGAAGAGGGTCGAGATACGCAGTATTTT. Encoded protein: CASSEEGRDTQYF.

A word on this clonotype: At one end, the junction sequence differs from germline, possibly due to a read error. The gene calls are TRBV5-1 and TRBJ2-3, with D possibly TRBD2 on 6 matching bases. The germline V gene encodes CDR1 SGHRS and CDR2 YFSETQ. The CDR3 contains 17 residues. CDR3 DNA sequence: TGCTCCAGCAGCTTGGAGGGCCGGTCCTCCAGGAGGGATACGCAGTATTTT. Translating gives CSSSLEGRSSRRDTQYF.

V gene TRBV12-3 or TRBV12-4 combines with J gene TRBJ2-3; D may correspond to TRBD1 or TRBD2 (5 bases each). CDR3 size: 14 residues. Trimming took 5 bases from V and 0 from J, leaving 9 bases between them. CDR3 protein: CASSRDGSTDTQYF. DNA for the CDR3: TGTGCCAGCAGTCGGGACGGGAGCACAGATACGCAGTATTTT.

This sequence joins TRBV28 and TRBJ1-1; maybe TRBD1 (5 bases). Deletions cut 7 bases from V and 5 bases from J, with 14 bases between. The CDR3 extends over 13 amino acids. Germline V gene sequence: CDR1 MDHEN, CDR2 SYDVKM. CDR3 sequence (DNA): TGTGCCAGCATTGCCGGGGGGGAGACTGAAGCTTTCTTT. Encoded protein: CASIAGGETEAFF.

Points on this clonotype: At one end the junction does not follow the germline gene, possibly because of a read error. This chain links TRBV28 with TRBJ1-2; D not resolved. The CDR3 consists of 14 residues. From germline, CDR1 is MDHEN and CDR2 SYDVKM. The CDR3 loop is CASSLVQRLYVYTF. DNA of the CDR3: TGTGCCAGCAGTTTGGTACAACGGCTCTATGTCTACACCTTC.

This clonotype was found many times. The rearrangement joins TRBV7-3 to TRBJ1-6; no reliable D call. Per the germline V gene, CDR1 is SGHTA and CDR2 is FQGTGA. V lost 1 base and J 6 bases, leaving 10 bases between the germline ends. The CDR3 length is 15 residues. As DNA, the CDR3 is TGTGCCAGCAGCTTAAGGGGAGATGGTAATTCACCCCTCCACTTT. Translated, it gives CASSLRGDGNSPLHF.

The CDR3 DNA sequence: TGTGCCAGCAGGCGTCAGGGGGATGGTGGATATACGCAGTATTTT. As protein: CASRRQGDGGYTQYF. The J gene is TRBJ2-3, the V gene TRBV6-2 or TRBV6-3; 7 positions agree with TRBD1. CDR1 and CDR2 from the germline V gene are MNHEY and SVGEGT. Losses at the gene ends were 6 bases for V and 7 bases for J; bases not matched to a gene: 13. The CDR3 is made up of 15 amino acids.

By sample share, this clonotype is medium-sized (0.01 to 0.1%). The CDR3 DNA is TGTGCCAGCAGTTTAAATTCCAACTACGAGCAGTACTTC. Encoded protein: CASSLNSNYEQYF. The J gene is TRBJ2-7, the V gene TRBV12-3 or TRBV12-4; D is undetermined. The CDR3 covers 13 residues. V was trimmed by 2 bases and J by 3 bases, leaving 8 bases between them.

Ten or more counts support this clonotype. This sequence joins TRBV2 and TRBJ2-2, with a possible D match to TRBD1 (7 bases). Deletions cut 8 bases from V and 4 bases from J, with 17 bases between. The CDR3 totals 15 residues. Germline loops: CDR1 SNHLY, CDR2 FYNNEI. CDR3 DNA sequence: TGTGCCAGCGCAGGGGGGACAACAACCACCGGGGAGCTGTTTTTT. Translated, it gives CASAGGTTTTGELFF.

The rearrangement links TRBV2 to TRBJ2-1, with D hard to call. Germline V gene lookup returns CDR1 SNHLY and CDR2 FYNNEI. The CDR3 length is 13 residues. Deletions cut 4 bases from V and 2 bases from J, with 6 bases between. The CDR3 DNA is TGTGCCAGCAGTGCCACTCCCTACAATGAGCAGTTCTTC. It specifies CASSATPYNEQFF. The full variable domain, completed using reference TRBV2 and TRBJ2-1, is EPEVTQTPSHQVTQMGQEVILRCVPISNHLYFYWYRQILGQKVEFLVSFYNNEISEKSEIFDDQFSVERPDGSNFTLKIRSTKLEDSAMYFCASSATPYNEQFFGPGTRLTVL.

This clonotype was recorded at least ten times. The chain is built from TRBV4-1 and TRBJ2-5, with 7 bases that match TRBD2. The CDR3 extends over 16 amino acids. Germline CDR1 MGHRA, CDR2 YSYEKL. V dropped 4 bases and J dropped 2; count of bases not matched to a gene: 10. The DNA of the CDR3 is TGCGCCAGCAGCCTAGAGAGCGGGATGGAACAAGAGACCCAGTACTTC. Translation gives CASSLESGMEQETQYF.